This T cell receptor beta chain was recovered during a study of T cell repertoires in cytomegalovirus infection. Study as a whole: Indicated by public TCR beta signatures were CMV infection and matching HLA type. Findings of the study overall: HLA-C-restricted, CMV-specific TCR beta clonotypes were dominant ex vivo.

MiXCR was run by TCRdb on the reads, yielding one entry per CDR3 protein. The top ten clones hold 12% of a sample with 650,000 to 900,000 distinct CDR3 sequences, approximately 32% of them seen once. Remarks on this clonotype: Antigen specificity is unknown.

CDR1 and CDR2 (germline): MNHNY, SVGAGI (reference sequence). V was clipped by 5 bases and J by 1 base, with 17 bases between them. This CDR3 contains 16 residues. Sequenced here: cultured CD8+ T cells from PBMCs, sampled from culture after CMV antigen stimulation. This TCR was sampled from a human donor in good health (CMV status not recorded). Some clones in this sample may be carry-over from other donors' samples. The rearrangement uses TRBV6-6 and TRBJ1-2; D may be TRBD1 (6 bases). The CDR3 protein is CASSEAVYRVNYGYTF. In DNA form, the CDR3 reads TGTGCCAGCAGTGAGGCCGTTTACAGGGTTAACTATGGCTACACCTTC.